This TCR beta chain was sequenced for a study of blood T cells in healthy people across ages. Overall study context: Researchers report that template switching captured about one barcoded beta molecule per two T cells.

On this clonotype itself: Its specificity is unknown.

After removal of 0 bases from V and 5 bases from J, the junction contained 8 bases not matched to a gene. CDR1 is ENHRY and CDR2 is SYGVKD in the germline V gene. The length of the CDR3 is 17 residues. There were healthy Caucasian individuals from Russia, aged roughly 6 to 90, serving as donors. Together with a sample-barcoded 5' primer, a J-beta primer mix was included in a second PCR lasting about 6 to 11 cycles. Each sample yielded at least 3 million CDR3-containing paired-end reads. TCRdb fed the 5' RACE reads into MiXCR, producing one record per CDR3 protein. The sample lists approximately 1.5 million distinct CDR3 sequences; roughly 43% were seen once. The study, taken as a whole, reports: PBMCs went unsorted, and a conclusive naive versus antigen-experienced comparison was therefore prevented.

The sequence was collected from a woman aged 18-30 years in good health. The specimen sequenced was blood. V gene TRBV10-3 combines with J gene TRBJ2-1; 9 nucleotides align to TRBD2. Written as DNA, the CDR3 is TGTGCCATCAGTGAGTCAGACGTAGCGGGGGCGAACAATGAGCAGTTCTTC. Encoded protein: CAISESDVAGANNEQFF.